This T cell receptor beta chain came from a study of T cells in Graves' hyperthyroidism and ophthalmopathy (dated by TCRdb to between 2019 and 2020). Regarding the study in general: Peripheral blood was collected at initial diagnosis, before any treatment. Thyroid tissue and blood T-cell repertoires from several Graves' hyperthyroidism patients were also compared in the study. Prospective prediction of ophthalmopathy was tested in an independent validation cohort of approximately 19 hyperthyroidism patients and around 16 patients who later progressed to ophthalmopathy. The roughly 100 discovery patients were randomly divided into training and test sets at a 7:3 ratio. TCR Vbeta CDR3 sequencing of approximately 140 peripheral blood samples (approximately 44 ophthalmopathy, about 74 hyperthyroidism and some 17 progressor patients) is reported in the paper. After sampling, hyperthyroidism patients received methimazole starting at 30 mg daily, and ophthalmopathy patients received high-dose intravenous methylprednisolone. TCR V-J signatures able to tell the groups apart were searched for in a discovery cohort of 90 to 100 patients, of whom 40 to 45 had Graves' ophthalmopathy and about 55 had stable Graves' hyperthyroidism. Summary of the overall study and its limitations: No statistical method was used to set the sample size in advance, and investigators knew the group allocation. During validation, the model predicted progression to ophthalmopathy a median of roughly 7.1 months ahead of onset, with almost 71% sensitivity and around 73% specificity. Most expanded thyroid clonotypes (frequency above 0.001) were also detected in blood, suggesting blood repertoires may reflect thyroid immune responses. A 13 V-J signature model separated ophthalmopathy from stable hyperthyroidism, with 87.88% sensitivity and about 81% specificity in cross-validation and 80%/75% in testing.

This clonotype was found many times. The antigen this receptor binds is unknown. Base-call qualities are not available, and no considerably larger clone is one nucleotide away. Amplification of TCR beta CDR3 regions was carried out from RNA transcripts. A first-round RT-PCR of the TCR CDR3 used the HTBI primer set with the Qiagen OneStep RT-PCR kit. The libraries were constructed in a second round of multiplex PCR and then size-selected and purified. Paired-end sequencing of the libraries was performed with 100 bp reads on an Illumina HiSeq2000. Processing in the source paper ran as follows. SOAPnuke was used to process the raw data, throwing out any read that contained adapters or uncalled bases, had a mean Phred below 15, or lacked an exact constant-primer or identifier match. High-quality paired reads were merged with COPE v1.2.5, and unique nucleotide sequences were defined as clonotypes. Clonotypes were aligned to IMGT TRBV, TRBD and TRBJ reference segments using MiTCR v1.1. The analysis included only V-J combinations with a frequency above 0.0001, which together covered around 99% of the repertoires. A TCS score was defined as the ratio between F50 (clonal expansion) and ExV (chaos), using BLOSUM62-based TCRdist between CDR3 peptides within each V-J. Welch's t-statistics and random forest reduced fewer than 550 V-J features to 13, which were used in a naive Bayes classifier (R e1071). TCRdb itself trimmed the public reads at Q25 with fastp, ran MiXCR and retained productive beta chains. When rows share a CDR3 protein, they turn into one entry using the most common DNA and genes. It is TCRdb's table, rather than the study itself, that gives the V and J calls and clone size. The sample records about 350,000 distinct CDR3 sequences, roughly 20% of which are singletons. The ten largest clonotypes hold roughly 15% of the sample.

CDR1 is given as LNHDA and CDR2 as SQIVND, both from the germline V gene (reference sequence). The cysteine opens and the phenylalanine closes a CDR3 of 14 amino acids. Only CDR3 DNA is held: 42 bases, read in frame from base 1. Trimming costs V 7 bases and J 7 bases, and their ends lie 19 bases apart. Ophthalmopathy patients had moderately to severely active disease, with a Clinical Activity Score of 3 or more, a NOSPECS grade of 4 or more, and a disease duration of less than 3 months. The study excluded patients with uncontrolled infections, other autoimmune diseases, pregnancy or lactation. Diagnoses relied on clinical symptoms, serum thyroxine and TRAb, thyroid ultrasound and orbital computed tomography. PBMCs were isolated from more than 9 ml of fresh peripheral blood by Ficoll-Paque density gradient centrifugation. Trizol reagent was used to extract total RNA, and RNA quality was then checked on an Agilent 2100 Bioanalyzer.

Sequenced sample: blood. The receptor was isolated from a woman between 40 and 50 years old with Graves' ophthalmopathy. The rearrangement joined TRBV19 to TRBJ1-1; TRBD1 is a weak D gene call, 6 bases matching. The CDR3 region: CASTLDRPTDEAFF. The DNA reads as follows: TGTGCCAGTACCCTAGACAGGCCGACTGATGAAGCTTTCTTT.